Below are 29 T cell receptor beta chains sequenced from a single sample in a study of T cell repertoires in cytomegalovirus infection. TCRdb re-derived calls from the reads in MiXCR, one entry per CDR3 protein. This sample has hundreds of thousands of distinct CDR3 sequences; approximately 31% occur once, and the top ten carry approximately 13%. The sequenced material came from PBMCs. The receptors derive from a human donor in good health (CMV status not recorded). Some clones in this sample may be carry-over from other donors' samples.

This clonotype was observed a few times. This chain joins TRBV7-2 and TRBJ1-1; weak D call: TRBD1 (5 bases). Germline V gene sequence: CDR1 SGHTA, CDR2 FQGNSA. The CDR3 has 15 amino acids. V lost 5 bases and J 5 bases, leaving 18 bases between the germline ends. CDR3 nucleotide sequence: TGTGCCAGCAGCCCGAAGCTCACAGGTGTGACTGAAGCTTTCTTT. This sequence encodes CASSPKLTGVTEAFF.

This clonotype has at least ten counts. The chain uses TRBV6-1 and TRBJ2-2; D gene ambiguous. Trimming shortened V by 7 bases and J by 1 base, and 10 bases separated the two germline ends. The CDR3 contains 14 residues. The germline V gene encodes CDR1 MNHNS and CDR2 SASEGT. This CDR3 is CASNAQKNTGELFF. In DNA form, the CDR3 reads TGTGCCAGCAACGCACAGAAGAACACCGGGGAGCTGTTTTTT.

This clonotype was seen many times. CDR3 DNA: TGTGCCAGCAGCGTTCAGACAGGGCTGACTTCAGAGACCCAGTACTTC. This codes for CASSVQTGLTSETQYF. The chain is built from TRBV7-6 and TRBJ2-5, with 7 bases identical to TRBD1. The CDR3 extends over 16 amino acids. From germline, CDR1 is SGHVS and CDR2 FNYEAQ. J lost 4 bases, V lost 5 bases, and 13 bases had no gene match.

This rearrangement joins TRBV28 to TRBJ1-5; no definite D call. V gave up 7 bases and J gave up 1 base, with 14 bases separating them. Germline-derived CDR1 and CDR2 are MDHEN and SYDVKM. The CDR3 runs to 15 residues. Written as DNA, the CDR3 is TGTGCCAGCATCCCCGGAGCCTTGAGCAATCAGCCCCAGCATTTT. It is translated as CASIPGALSNQPQHF.

At least ten counts were recorded for this clonotype. The V and J genes are TRBV27 and TRBJ1-4; no firm D call. Trimming removed 6 bases from V and 6 bases from J, with 14 bases in between. The CDR3 spans 14 residues. The germline V gene has CDR1 MNHEY and CDR2 SMNVEV (reference sequence). CDR3 amino acids: CASSRAADYEKLFF. In DNA, the CDR3 is TGTGCCAGCAGCCGGGCCGCGGATTATGAAAAACTGTTTTTT.

The rearrangement uses TRBV6-6 and TRBJ2-5, with 10 bases fitting TRBD2. Germline CDR1 MNHNY, CDR2 SVGAGI (reference sequence). This CDR3 has 16 residues. V shed 2 bases, J shed 1 base, and the junction held 4 bases outside the gene matches. The CDR3: CASSYQVAGGQETQYF. The CDR3 nucleotides read TGTGCCAGCAGTTACCAGGTAGCGGGGGGCCAAGAGACCCAGTACTTC.

This clonotype has more than one count but fewer than ten. The rearrangement links TRBV20-1 to TRBJ2-1, with a tentative D call TRBD1 (5 bases). V lost 2 bases to trimming and J lost 3 bases, with 8 bases between them. CDR1 is DFQATT and CDR2 is SNEGSKA in the germline V gene (reference sequence). This CDR3 is built from 13 residues. The CDR3 coding sequence is TGCAGTGCTAGAAGGGGCTTCTACAATGAGCAGTTCTTC. Amino acid sequence: CSARRGFYNEQFF.

This chain joins TRBV12-3 or TRBV12-4 and TRBJ1-6, with D perhaps TRBD1 (5 bases). The CDR3 runs to 17 residues. Trimming removed 6 bases from V and 7 bases from J, with 22 bases in between. The CDR3 is CASRLNRLGTQNSPLHF. The CDR3 DNA follows: TGTGCCAGCAGATTGAACAGGTTAGGGACCCAGAATTCACCCCTCCACTTT.

This clonotype has ten or more counts. The V and J genes are TRBV12-3 or TRBV12-4 and TRBJ2-5; 7 bases map to TRBD1. V lost 3 bases to trimming and J lost 1 base; unmatched junction nucleotides: 2. The CDR3 extends over 14 amino acids. CDR3 sequence reads: CASSFGQVQETQYF. CDR3 in DNA: TGTGCCAGCAGTTTCGGACAGGTCCAAGAGACCCAGTACTTC.

The sample holds many counts of this clonotype. The chain combines TRBV7-2 with TRBJ1-2; D gene uncertain. Germline lookup yields CDR1 SGHTA and CDR2 FQGNSA. Trimming took 5 bases from V and 7 from J, leaving 8 bases between them. This CDR3 is built from 11 residues. The CDR3 nucleotides read TGTGCCAGCAGCGCCTCCCGTGGCTACACCTTC. It specifies CASSASRGYTF.

This clonotype has a count of ten or more. V gene TRBV7-2 combines with J gene TRBJ2-2, with D unresolved. The CDR3 loop spans 15 amino acids. Trimming shortened V by 0 bases and J by 0 bases, and 5 bases separated the two germline ends. Germline-derived CDR1 and CDR2 are SGHTA and FQGNSA. The CDR3 region is CASSLAQTNTGELFF. CDR3 nucleotides: TGTGCCAGCAGCTTAGCGCAGACGAACACCGGGGAGCTGTTTTTT. Combining the CDR3 with reference TRBV7-2 and TRBJ2-2 gives the whole variable domain GAGVSQSPSNKVTEKGKDVELRCDPISGHTALYWYRQSLGQGLEFLIYFQGNSAPDKSGLPSDRFSAERTGGSVSTLTIQRTQQEDSAVYLCASSLAQTNTGELFFGEGSRLTVL.

Remarks on this clonotype: At one of its ends the junction is not consistent with the germline gene, which may arise from a read error. The V and J genes are TRBV28 and TRBJ2-7; 9 positions match TRBD1. Germline CDR1 MDHEN, CDR2 SYDVKM. This CDR3 region has 16 residues. CDR3 nucleotides: TGTGCCAGCAGTTTATACAGGGGGCGTGTTGGCTACGTGCAGTACTTC. Translation gives CASSLYRGRVGYVQYF.

This clonotype was picked up many times. The chain employs TRBV7-6 and TRBJ1-4, with D unresolved. Deletions cut 5 bases from V and 5 bases from J, with 15 bases between. Per the germline V gene, CDR1 is SGHVS and CDR2 is FNYEAQ. The length of the CDR3 is 15 residues. The CDR3 protein is CASSPDPIRNEKLFF. DNA for the CDR3: TGTGCCAGCAGCCCCGACCCGATCAGAAATGAAAAACTGTTTTTT.

The chain recombines TRBV15 with TRBJ1-5, with D maybe TRBD1 (6 bases). Between the trimmed V and J ends, which lost 4 bases and 5 bases, there was a span of 15 bases. In germline, CDR1 is LNHNV, CDR2 YYDKDF (reference sequence). This CDR3 spans 15 amino acids. CDR3 coding DNA: TGTGCCACCAGCAATACAGGGTATGCGGATCAGCCCCAGCATTTT. The encoded protein is CATSNTGYADQPQHF.

With respect to this clonotype: A junction end diverges from the germline sequence, so it may reflect a read error. The V and J genes are TRBV5-3 and TRBJ2-1; the D call may be TRBD1 or TRBD2 (7 bases each). TRBV5-3 is placed among ORFs of uncertain function. The CDR3 length is 16 residues. In nucleotides, the CDR3 is TGTGCCAGCAGCTTACCCCAGGGGGGGGCTTTCAATGAGCAGTTCTTC. Protein: CASSLPQGGAFNEQFF.

In this sample, this clonotype turned up a few times. This chain links TRBV11-2 with TRBJ2-1; possible D gene TRBD1, 5 bases. The V gene's germline CDR1 is SGHAT and CDR2 FQNNGV. This CDR3 region has 14 residues. V lost 3 bases and J lost 7, with 13 bases in between. In DNA, the CDR3 is TGTGCCAGCAGCTTCTCCCAGGGTGGAAATGAGCAGTTCTTC. Encoded protein: CASSFSQGGNEQFF.

Regarding this clonotype: One end of the junction is discordant with germline, which a read error may explain. This rearrangement joins TRBV4-1 to TRBJ1-2; D is uncertain. Germline CDR1 MGHRA, CDR2 YSYEKL. The CDR3 is 14 amino acids. CDR3 protein: CASSRSSVNYGYTF. The CDR3 DNA sequence: TGTGCCAGCAGCCGCTCATCGGTAAACTATGGCTACACCTTC.

This clonotype was seen a few times. The chain is built from TRBV6-2 or TRBV6-3 and TRBJ2-7, with 7 bases identical to TRBD1. CDR3 length: 13 amino acids. J was trimmed by 5 bases and V by 6 bases; bases with no gene match: 7. Germline V gene sequence: CDR1 MNHEY, CDR2 SVGEGT. The CDR3 here is CASRSTGIHEQYF. The DNA for the CDR3 is TGTGCCAGCAGGTCGACAGGGATACACGAGCAGTACTTC.

Remarks on this clonotype: Sequence at one end of the junction differs from germline and may be a read error. The chain is built from TRBV15 and TRBJ2-5; D is perhaps TRBD1 (6 bases). Germline CDR1 and CDR2: LNHNV and YYDKDF (reference sequence). This CDR3 contains 13 residues. The DNA of the CDR3 is TGTGCCACCAGCAGAGGACTCCAGGGGACCCCGTACTTC. Translated: CATSRGLQGTPYF.

This clonotype was seen a few times. V usage is TRBV10-3 and J usage is TRBJ1-5; a weak D match, TRBD1 (5 bases). V was shortened by 9 bases and J by 4 bases, with 10 bases between the two germline ends. Germline CDR1 reads ENHRY; CDR2 reads SYGVKD. CDR3 length equals 12 residues. CDR3 coding DNA: TGTGCCATTGGGGGTATTAATCAGCCCCAGCATTTT. This gives the protein CAIGGINQPQHF.

This clonotype has just a few counts. This chain uses TRBV6-4 with TRBJ2-7, with TRBD1 identical over 9 bases. There are 15 residues in the CDR3. Germline lookup yields CDR1 MRHNA and CDR2 SNTAGT. The V segment lost 2 bases and the J segment 2 bases; nucleotides outside the gene matches: 4. For the CDR3, the DNA is TGTGCCAGCAGTGACACGGGACAGGGAGCCTACGAGCAGTACTTC. Translating gives CASSDTGQGAYEQYF.

This clonotype came up a few times. The chain recombines TRBV5-6 with TRBJ2-7, with D perhaps TRBD1 (5 bases). Germline V CDR1 and CDR2: SGHDT, YYEEEE. The CDR3 is 15 amino acids. V lost 2 bases and J lost 2, with 14 bases in between. The CDR3 loop is CASSFSNRIPYEQYF. The CDR3 DNA sequence: TGTGCCAGCAGCTTTTCTAACAGGATTCCCTACGAGCAGTACTTC.

The chain has TRBV18 and TRBJ2-3; no clear D. The germline V gene has CDR1 KGHSH and CDR2 LQKENI. The CDR3 consists of 17 residues. Trimming stripped 1 base from V and 6 bases from J, with 20 bases between. CDR3 sequence: CASSPQGSLETRDTQYF. CDR3 DNA: TGTGCCAGCTCACCACAGGGTAGTCTGGAGACCAGGGATACGCAGTATTTT.

This clonotype was observed a single time. This chain connects TRBV9 to TRBJ2-7, with 8 bases identical to TRBD2. Unmatched junction bases numbered 2, after V lost 0 bases and J lost 0 bases. The germline gives CDR1 SGDLS, CDR2 YYNGEE. CDR3 length equals 15 residues. In DNA form, the CDR3 reads TGTGCCAGCAGCGTAGGGGCGGGGGGCTCCTACGAGCAGTACTTC. This gives the protein CASSVGAGGSYEQYF.

About this clonotype: A much larger clone is a single base away; this may be a read error. V and J are TRBV7-6 and TRBJ2-7; D is possibly TRBD1 or TRBD2 (5 bases each). The CDR3 extends over 14 amino acids. CDR1 and CDR2 (germline): SGHVS, FNYEAQ. The ends were cut back, 5 bases at V and 5 bases at J, with 16 bases in the middle. CDR3 amino acids: CASSQEGRDNEQYF. The CDR3, as DNA: TGTGCCAGCAGCCAAGAGGGCAGGGATAACGAGCAGTACTTC.

This clonotype was detected once. Since no conserved phenylalanine or tryptophan closes the CDR3, a read error is the likely cause. The chain carries TRBV5-1 and TRBJ1-2; D not resolved. This CDR3 has 15 residues. V was trimmed by 0 bases and J by 3 bases, leaving 12 bases between them. The germline gives CDR1 SGHRS, CDR2 YFSETQ. The CDR3 sequence: CASSLGRASYYGYTC. The CDR3 coding sequence is TGCGCCAGCAGCTTGGGGCGGGCGTCCTACTATGGCTACACCTGC.

This chain uses TRBV4-1 with TRBJ1-4, with 10 bases identical to TRBD1. Germline-derived CDR1 and CDR2 are MGHRA and YSYEKL. The CDR3 has 16 amino acids. Trimming cost V 4 bases and J 2 bases; bases outside gene matches: 4. This CDR3 is CASSLGQGKTNEKLFF. The CDR3 DNA reads as TGCGCCAGCAGCCTGGGACAGGGGAAGACTAATGAAAAACTGTTTTTT.

V is TRBV6-2 or TRBV6-3 and J is TRBJ1-1, with TRBD1 matching over 7 bases. Germline V gene sequence: CDR1 MNHEY, CDR2 SVGEGT. The CDR3 extends over 14 amino acids. V was clipped by 2 bases and J by 1 base; unmatched bases: 1. CDR3 nucleotide sequence: TGTGCCAGCAGTTACACAGGGGCGAACACTGAAGCTTTCTTT. Protein sequence: CASSYTGANTEAFF.

This chain links TRBV19 with TRBJ1-5; TRBD1 aligns across 8 bases. Looked up from germline, CDR1 is LNHDA and CDR2 is SQIVND (reference sequence). This CDR3 is built from 15 residues. J gave up 5 bases and V 5 bases, and 8 bases lay outside the gene matches. This chain's CDR3 is CASSRGQGRYQPQHF. DNA for the CDR3: TGTGCCAGTAGTCGAGGACAGGGCAGATATCAGCCCCAGCATTTT.